This T cell receptor (beta chain) was identified in a study of blood T cell repertoires in COVID-19. As for the study in general: The analysed material was cDNA or gDNA that came from T cells, B-cell-depleted T cells, or PBMCs.

V was clipped by 9 bases and J by 3 bases, with 9 bases between them. The CDR3 loop spans 12 amino acids. Per germline, CDR1 SNHLY and CDR2 FYNNEI. Measured with immunoSEQ multiplex PCR; TCRdb has only the in-frame clones, and not every one. Among some 260,000 clones listed, about 73% were seen once. Material for sequencing was peripheral blood. The V and J genes are TRBV2 and TRBJ1-5; D unresolved. The source of this sequence is a woman of 80 years or more with acute or convalescent COVID-19. The DNA for the CDR3 is TGTGCCAGAACACCTCTCAATCAGCCCCAGCATTTT. It yields the protein CARTPLNQPQHF.